This T cell receptor (beta chain) was recorded in a study of blood T cell repertoires in COVID-19. Study in general: The United States, Italy and Spain were the sources of the acute and convalescent COVID-19 samples.

V was shortened by 3 bases and J by 2 bases, with 16 bases between the two germline ends. Germline loops: CDR1 SGHRS, CDR2 YFSETQ. The CDR3 has 16 amino acids. This table comes from immunoSEQ multiplex PCR, and its TCRdb copy is limited to in-frame clones, with some not included. The sample lists about 110,000 clones; around 89% were seen once. Sequenced input: peripheral blood. The origin of this receptor is a woman between 45 and 60 years old with acute or convalescent COVID-19. The rearrangement uses TRBV5-1 and TRBJ2-3; TRBD1 is a possible D gene (5 bases). In nucleotides, the CDR3 is TGCGCCAGCAGCTCTGCGACAGAACCCTACACAGATACGCAGTATTTT. Its protein is CASSSATEPYTDTQYF.